This T cell receptor (beta chain) was sequenced for a study of graft-versus-host responses after intestinal transplantation. About the study: Multivisceral, liver-intestinal, or isolated intestinal transplants were performed in recipients. Study-wide results and caveats: Detection of GvH clones occurred in recipient marrow, and some had their first appearance in ileum or blood. Graft-donor T cell macrochimerism in patients accompanied high graft-versus-host to host-versus-graft clonal ratios in allografts.

TCRdb keeps only in-frame clones here, not all; method: immunoSEQ multiplex PCR. Among about 130,000 clones listed, around 94% were seen once. Trimming at V came to 3 bases and at J to 7 bases, leaving 8 bases not matched to a gene. The germline CDR1 and CDR2 sequences are LNHDA and SQIVND (reference sequence). The CDR3 contains 15 residues. In the case of this clone: What it binds is not known.

The sequences come from unstimulated CD4+ T cells sorted from spleen or lymph node cells, collected before intestinal transplant. The chain carries TRBV19 and TRBJ1-3; 8 bases agree with TRBD1. This TCR came from a human donor who received an intestinal transplant. In DNA, the CDR3 is TGTGCCAGTAGTATTAGCGGGACAGGTCCCAACACCATATATTTT. Translated, it gives CASSISGTGPNTIYF. Full variable domain (remainder filled in from reference TRBV19 and TRBJ1-3): DGGITQSPKYLFRKEGQNVTLSCEQNLNHDAMYWYRQDPGQGLRLIYYSQIVNDFQKGDIAEGYSVSREKKESFPLTVTSAQKNPTAFYLCASSISGTGPNTIYFGEGSWLTVV.